The 10 T cell receptor beta chains in this list originate from one sample, sequenced in a study of T cell responses to AZD1222 COVID-19 vaccine. Sequenced by immunoSEQ multiplex PCR; TCRdb stores in-frame clones only, minus some. This sample carries about 130,000 clones, around 84% of them seen once, and the ten largest clones take about 4%. The specimen comprised peripheral blood, sampled on day 0 of AZD1222 vaccination. These receptors all stem from an adult in good health.

The gene calls are TRBV5-1 and TRBJ1-6, with 11 bases lining up with TRBD1. The CDR3 has 15 amino acids. Germline CDR1 SGHRS, CDR2 YFSETQ. With 4 bases clipped from V and 6 bases from J, the junction kept 3 bases outside the gene matches. The CDR3 nucleotides read TGCGCCAGCAGCGGGACAGGGGGGATTAATTCACCCCTCCACTTT. Translation gives CASSGTGGINSPLHF.

The rearrangement joins TRBV13 to TRBJ2-2; D is ambiguous. Trimming took off 4 bases at V and 7 bases at J, with 19 bases between the two ends. CDR1 and CDR2 (germline): PRHDT, FYEKMQ (reference sequence). The CDR3 contains 16 residues. The CDR3 sequence: CASSSRATASFGELFF. CDR3 bases: TGTGCCAGCAGCTCACGGGCAACAGCCTCTTTCGGGGAGCTGTTTTTT.

V gene TRBV19 combines with J gene TRBJ2-3; 9 bases align to TRBD2. V shed 1 base, J shed 3 bases, and the junction held 2 bases outside the gene matches. Germline CDR1 reads LNHDA; CDR2 reads SQIVND (reference sequence). The CDR3 spans 15 residues. In nucleotides, the CDR3 is TGTGCCAGTAGTATAGGACTAGCGGATACAGATACGCAGTATTTT. This sequence encodes CASSIGLADTDTQYF.

This chain connects TRBV5-4 to TRBJ2-1, with D perhaps TRBD1 (5 bases). Germline CDR1 SGHNT, CDR2 YYREEE (reference sequence). With 4 bases removed from V and 2 bases from J, the gap between germline ends came to 13 bases. CDR3 length: 15 residues. The CDR3 loop reads CASSLDSFTYNEQFF. CDR3 bases: TGTGCCAGCAGCCTCGACAGCTTCACCTACAATGAGCAGTTCTTC.

The table lists this clone with a few counts. The J gene is TRBJ1-3, the V gene TRBV29-1; unclear D gene. Germline V gene sequence: CDR1 SQVTM, CDR2 ANQGSEA. The CDR3 extends over 13 amino acids. V was pared by 3 bases and J by 0 bases, with 6 bases between. The CDR3 DNA is TGCAGCGTTGAGGAGTACTCTGGAAACACCATATATTTT. Encoded protein: CSVEEYSGNTIYF.

J is TRBJ1-2 and V is TRBV6-5, with 9 bases fitting TRBD1. The CDR3 is made up of 14 amino acids. Unmatched junction bases numbered 6, after V lost 6 bases and J lost 4 bases. The germline CDR1 and CDR2 sequences are MNHEY and SVGAGI. This CDR3 is CASRGQGIGYGYTF. CDR3 nucleotides: TGTGCCAGCAGGGGACAGGGCATTGGCTATGGCTACACCTTC.

The J gene is TRBJ2-7, the V gene TRBV11-2, with TRBD1 matching 10 bases. V trimming: 3 bases; J trimming: 4 bases; junction bases outside the gene matches: 18. This CDR3 spans 19 amino acids. CDR1 and CDR2 (germline): SGHAT, FQNNGV. This chain's CDR3 is CASSFRGRGQGLRLYEQYF. The CDR3 DNA is TGTGCCAGCAGCTTTCGGGGAAGGGGACAGGGGCTCCGACTTTACGAGCAGTACTTC.

The chain uses TRBV18 and TRBJ1-4; D call uncertain. V shed 3 bases and J shed 8 bases, with 19 bases lying between them. CDR3 length: 16 amino acids. Germline V CDR1 and CDR2: KGHSH, LQKENI. CDR3 amino acids: CASSPSDQAPAEKLFF. CDR3 nucleotide sequence: TGTGCCAGCTCACCTTCAGATCAAGCCCCCGCGGAAAAACTGTTTTTT.

CDR3 nucleotide sequence: TGCGCCAGCAGCATCAGGGTTAACACTGAAGCTTTCTTT. Protein sequence: CASSIRVNTEAFF. The chain employs TRBV5-1 and TRBJ1-1, with a tentative D call TRBD1 (5 bases). CDR1 and CDR2 from the germline V gene are SGHRS and YFSETQ. The CDR3 contains 13 residues. Trimming cost V 4 bases and J 2 bases, with 9 bases left between them.

The chain is built from TRBV28 and TRBJ2-7; 9 nucleotides align to TRBD1. With 5 bases clipped from V and 1 base from J, the junction kept 6 bases outside the gene matches. CDR3 length: 15 residues. Per the germline V gene, CDR1 is MDHEN and CDR2 is SYDVKM. CDR3 nucleotide sequence: TGTGCCAGCAGTCCTACAGGGGGCTATTCCTACGAGCAGTACTTC. This sequence encodes CASSPTGGYSYEQYF.